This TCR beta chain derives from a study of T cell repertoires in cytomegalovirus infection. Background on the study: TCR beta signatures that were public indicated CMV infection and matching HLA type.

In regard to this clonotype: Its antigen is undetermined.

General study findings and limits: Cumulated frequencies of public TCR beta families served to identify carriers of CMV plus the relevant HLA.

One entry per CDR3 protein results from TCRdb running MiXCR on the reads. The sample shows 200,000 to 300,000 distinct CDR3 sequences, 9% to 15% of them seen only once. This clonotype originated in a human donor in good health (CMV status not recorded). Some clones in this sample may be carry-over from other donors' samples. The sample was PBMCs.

Here the CDR3 reads CSVILGASSYNEQFF. The CDR3 nucleotides are TGCAGCGTCATATTAGGGGCAAGCTCCTACAATGAGCAGTTCTTC. V and J are TRBV29-1 and TRBJ2-1; the D gene is possibly TRBD1 (5 bases). V gave up 6 bases and J gave up 0 bases, with 15 bases separating them. Germline V gene data show CDR1 as SQVTM and CDR2 as ANQGSEA. The CDR3 covers 15 residues.